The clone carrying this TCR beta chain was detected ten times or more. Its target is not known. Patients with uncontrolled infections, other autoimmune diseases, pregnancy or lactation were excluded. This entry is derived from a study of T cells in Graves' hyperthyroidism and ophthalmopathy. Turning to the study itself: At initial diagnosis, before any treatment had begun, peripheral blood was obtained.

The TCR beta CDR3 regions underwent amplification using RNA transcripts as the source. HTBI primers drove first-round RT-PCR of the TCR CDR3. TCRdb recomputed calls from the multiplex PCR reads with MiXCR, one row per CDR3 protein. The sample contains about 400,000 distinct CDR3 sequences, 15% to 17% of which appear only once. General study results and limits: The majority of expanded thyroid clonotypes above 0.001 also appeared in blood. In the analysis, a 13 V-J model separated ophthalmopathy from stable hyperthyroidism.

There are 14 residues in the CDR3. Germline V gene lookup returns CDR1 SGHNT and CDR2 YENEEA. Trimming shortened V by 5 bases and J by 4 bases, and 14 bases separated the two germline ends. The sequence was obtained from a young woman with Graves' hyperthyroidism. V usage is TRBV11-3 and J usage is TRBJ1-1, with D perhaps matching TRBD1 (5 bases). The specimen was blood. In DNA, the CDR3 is TGTGCCAGCAGCCTAATGGTTGGGGGCACTGAAGCTTTCTTT. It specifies CASSLMVGGTEAFF.